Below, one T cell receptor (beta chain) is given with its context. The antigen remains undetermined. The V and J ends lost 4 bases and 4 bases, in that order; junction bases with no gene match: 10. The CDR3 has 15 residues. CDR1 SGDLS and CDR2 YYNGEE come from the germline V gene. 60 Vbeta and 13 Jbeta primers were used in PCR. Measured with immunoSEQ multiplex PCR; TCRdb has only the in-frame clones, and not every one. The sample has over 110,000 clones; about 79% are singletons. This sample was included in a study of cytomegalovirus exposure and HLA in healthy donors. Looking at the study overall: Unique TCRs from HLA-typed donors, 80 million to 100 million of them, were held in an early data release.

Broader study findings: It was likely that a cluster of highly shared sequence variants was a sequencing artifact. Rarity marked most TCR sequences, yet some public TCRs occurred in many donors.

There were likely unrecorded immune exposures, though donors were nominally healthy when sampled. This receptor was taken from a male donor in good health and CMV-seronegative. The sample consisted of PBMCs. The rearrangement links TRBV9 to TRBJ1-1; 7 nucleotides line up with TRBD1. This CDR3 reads CASSSTGELGTEAFF. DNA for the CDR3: TGTGCCAGCAGCTCAACAGGGGAGTTGGGCACTGAAGCTTTCTTT.